This T cell receptor beta chain derives from a study of T cell responses to AZD1222 COVID-19 vaccine (dated by TCRdb to the early 2020s). Regarding the complete study: TCR sequencing was performed for 230 to 250 trial participants, of whom roughly 200 were given two doses of AZD1222 and around 25 were given two doses of MenACWY control vaccine. Trial participants were enrolled into age subgroups of 18-55, 56-69 and 70-plus years, which contained about 150, 28 and 57 TCR-sequenced participants, respectively.

Sequences LGHNA (CDR1) and YSLEER (CDR2) are obtained from the germline V gene. V is clipped by 4 bases and J by 2 bases, and the sequence between their germline boundaries is 9 bases long. From the cysteine through the phenylalanine, the CDR3 covers 15 amino acids. Only the CDR3 DNA is retained, 45 bases long and in frame from the first base. Comments on this clone: Its recognized antigen is unknown. Base qualities were left out, and no much larger clone turns up one base away.

What the study reported, not specific to this receptor: Participants were mostly white British, with more females than males. The authors suggested clonal diversity may have been underestimated. Conclusions about previously exposed vaccinees were limited because only six AZD1222 recipients were SARS-CoV-2 seropositive at baseline. The 56-69-year group was small, and its depth increase did not reach significance, likely because of low power. After two AZD1222 doses, spike-specific TCR breadth and depth were significantly higher than at day 0 and than in MenACWY recipients. CD4 TCRs associated with the vaccine covered the entire spike protein, and the dominant responses were in regions 160-218 and 743-854. Because no day 14 peak-response samples were available, repertoires were characterized only after the peak T cell response. Reportedly, almost half of the unique spike-specific TCRs recognized epitopes lying outside the regions that are mutated in the B.1.351 and B.1.1.7 variants.

The sample's time point label, in plain terms: about 28 days (+/-7) after the second vaccine dose. AZD1222 recipients with second doses at about 4 weeks or about 12 weeks were pooled, because spike-specific TCR depth and breadth did not differ between schedules. Vaccinee samples came from UK trials COV001 and COV002, including a single-blind randomized controlled phase 2/3 trial of AZD1222 (ChAdOx1 nCoV-19) in healthy adults. Trial participant PBMC samples were collected at day 0 and day 28 after the second dose for TCRbeta chain sequencing. The CDR3 regions of human TCRbeta chains were analyzed by immunosequencing. Per the source publication's procedure: TCRs in the repertoires were compared against a reference library of SARS-CoV-2-specific TCRs that had been generated with the MIRA antigen-specificity platform. Breadth was defined as the fraction of unique TCRs that were SARS-CoV-2-associated, and depth was defined as the fraction of total T cells that were SARS-CoV-2-associated. Each spike-specific TCR was assigned to its reactive spike region and to a CD4 or CD8 class using the MIRA data. Log10-transformed breadth and depth values were compared by one-way ANOVA with Sidak's multiple comparisons tests. Drawn from immuneACCESS, this table holds only the in-frame rearrangements with V and J called that TCRdb kept. Clones are partly lost; checked studies trace under half to an unresolved V gene and leave the rest unexplained. V, J and clone size were drawn from that table, and D and trimming were deduced from the DNA. This sample lists 70,000 to 85,000 clones; 83% were detected once. Of the sample, approximately 1.3% is held by the ten largest clones.

This clonotype was sampled from an adult who received the AZD1222 COVID-19 vaccine. The sequence links TRBV4-3 to TRBJ2-6; a weak D assignment points to TRBD1 (6 bases agree). The sequencing here drew on peripheral blood, taken 28 days after the second AZD1222 dose. Read as DNA, the sequence is TGCGCCAGCAGCCCTAACAGGGCTGGGGCCAACGTCCTGACTTTC. It translates as CASSPNRAGANVLTF.